This entry describes one T cell receptor beta chain. Its antigen is not identified. One end of the junction is discordant with germline, which a read error may explain. The germline CDR1 and CDR2 sequences are SNHLY and FYNNEI. The CDR3 has 13 amino acids. The data were taken from a study of T cells in Graves' hyperthyroidism and ophthalmopathy. The TCR beta CDR3 regions underwent amplification using RNA transcripts as the source. TCR CDR3 underwent first-round RT-PCR with the HTBI primer set. TCRdb passed the multiplex PCR reads through MiXCR, listing each CDR3 protein once. The table records around 800,000 distinct CDR3 sequences, 35% to 40% of them present only once. Whole-study findings and limits: Blood held most thyroid clonotypes expanded above 0.001 frequency.

The sequence was collected from a young man with Graves' hyperthyroidism. The chain joins TRBV2 to TRBJ1-1; D is unclear. The sample taken for sequencing was blood. The CDR3 region has the DNA TGCGCCAGCAGCCAAGATCTGTACACTGAAGCTTTCTTT. Translated, it gives CASSQDLYTEAFF. The variable domain in full, with the rest retrieved from reference TRBV2 and TRBJ1-1, is EPEVTQTPSHQVTQMGQEVILRCVPISNHLYFYWYRQILGQKVEFLVSFYNNEISEKSEIFDDQFSVERPDGSNFTLKIRSTKLEDSAMYFCASSQDLYTEAFFGQGTRLTVV.